The source of this T cell receptor (beta chain) is a study of T-cell memory formation after mild COVID-19. Study-level findings and limits: Those CD4+ clones that contracted were mainly in CM and EM (CD8+ ones in EMRA).

Trimming cost V 1 base and J 5 bases, with 12 bases left between them. Germline V lookup: CDR1 SGHKS, CDR2 YYEKEE (reference sequence). This CDR3 comprises 15 residues. From the 5' RACE reads, TCRdb called clonotypes with MiXCR, one entry per CDR3 protein. The table has around 310,000 distinct CDR3 sequences, more than 15% seen once. Details on this clonotype: Antigen specificity is unknown.

The receptor was isolated from a man aged 18 to 30 who had mild COVID-19 (a few samples of this study predate the infection). Cell type and time point are not known. V and J are TRBV5-5 and TRBJ2-2, with D hard to call. The sequencing sample was made of PBMCs or a T cell subset sorted from them (not recorded which). CDR3 residues: CASSLRELETGELFF. The CDR3 DNA reads TGTGCCAGCAGCTTGCGAGAGCTTGAAACCGGGGAGCTGTTTTTT.